This T cell receptor (beta chain) emerged from a study of CD8 T cells in ankylosing spondylitis. This clonotype was detected ten times or more. Its antigen is not identified. By quantitative 5'-RACE with molecular barcodes, the TCR beta libraries were made. Each CDR3 protein gets one entry after TCRdb re-called the 5' RACE reads with MiXCR. Among roughly 180,000 distinct CDR3 sequences listed, 11% were seen once. V shed 6 bases, J shed 2 bases, and the junction held 6 bases outside the gene matches. This CDR3 contains 16 residues. Study conclusions and caveats: Matched synovial fluid from ankylosing spondylitis patients was reported to be enriched for disease-linked clones. Among TCR beta sequences, a motif of several highly homologous variants appeared characteristic of ankylosing spondylitis blood.

This TCR was sampled from a male donor with ankylosing spondylitis or in good health (not recorded which). V and J are TRBV12-3 or TRBV12-4 and TRBJ2-7, with 14 positions matching TRBD2. The sample consisted of blood, either unsorted or a sorted T cell fraction (not recorded which). The CDR3 spells CASREGTSGSAYEQYF. The DNA for the CDR3 is TGTGCCAGCAGGGAAGGGACTAGCGGGAGCGCCTACGAGCAGTACTTC.